This T cell receptor beta chain comes out of a study of blood T cell dynamics during melanoma immunotherapy. A fixed DNA input of roughly 0.35 ug was used per bulk PBMC sample. Sequenced by immunoSEQ multiplex PCR; TCRdb stores in-frame clones only, minus some. The sample has about 14,000 clones, roughly 90% seen once; the top ten hold approximately 5.1%. This sample's time point: week 3, after first cycle of checkpoint inhibitor. Samples come from before therapy and from week 3 after the first blockade cycle. Disease control meant complete response, partial response or stable disease at 12 weeks. Germline V gene lookup returns CDR1 SGHTA and CDR2 FQGNSA. V shed 1 base and J shed 4 bases, with 9 bases lying between them. CDR3 length: 14 amino acids.

J is TRBJ2-3 and V is TRBV7-2; possibly TRBD2 for D (5 bases). The specimen comprised blood, sampled from a patient treated with checkpoint blockade. This clonotype was obtained from a human donor with melanoma. The CDR3 loop reads CASSLVRTPDTQYF. CDR3 nucleotides: TGTGCCAGCAGCTTAGTTAGGACTCCAGATACGCAGTATTTT.